This is a list of T cell receptor beta chains from one sample in a study of neurological immune-mediated disorders. Each CDR3 protein is one row after TCRdb ran MiXCR on the 5' RACE reads. The table has 65,000 to 80,000 distinct CDR3 sequences, under 20% seen once; the top ten hold 15%. The sequenced sample was PBMCs. The receptors were gathered from a middle-aged woman in good health. CDR3s include the opening cysteine and the closing phenylalanine or tryptophan. The order of the fields is J gene, V gene, CDR3 length, D gene, clone size, CDR3 protein, CDR3 DNA. A D gene is named only where the DNA matches it firmly. A row's size may be missing; if present it is once, few, many or a size class.

>TRBJ1-2|TRBV12-5|13|NA|many
CASARDLNYGYTF
TGTGCTAGTGCGCGGGACTTAAACTATGGCTACACCTTC
>TRBJ2-3|TRBV20-1|14|NA|NA
CSAPQGGLADTQYF
TGCAGTGCTCCCCAGGGCGGTCTAGCAGATACGCAGTATTTT
>TRBJ2-1|TRBV20-1|17|TRBD2|many
CSARDLSTSGGTDEQFF
TGCAGTGCTAGAGATCTTTCCACTAGCGGGGGGACCGATGAGCAGTTCTTC
>TRBJ2-5|TRBV12-3/TRBV12-4|16|TRBD2|many
CASSFLTSGGTQTQYF
TGTGCCAGCAGTTTCCTAACCAGCGGGGGAACTCAGACCCAGTACTTC
>TRBJ1-5|TRBV20-1|16|NA|many
CSASGPPAKGWQPQHF
TGCAGTGCTAGTGGGCCCCCCGCGAAGGGCTGGCAGCCCCAGCATTTT
>TRBJ2-7|TRBV6-5|13|NA|once
CASSRTAGYEQYF
TGTGCCAGCAGTCGGACAGCAGGCTACGAGCAGTACTTC
>TRBJ2-2|TRBV6-1|15|NA|many
CASSELSRITGELFF
TGTGCCAGCAGTGAATTGTCCAGGATAACCGGGGAGCTGTTTTTT
>TRBJ1-1|TRBV5-6|15|NA|NA
CASSPPGGKITEAFF
TGTGCCAGCAGCCCCCCGGGAGGGAAGATCACTGAAGCTTTCTTT
>TRBJ1-1|TRBV10-3|14|NA|few
CAISESKGNTEAFF
TGTGCCATCAGTGAGTCAAAGGGAAACACTGAAGCTTTCTTT
>TRBJ1-1|TRBV6-2/TRBV6-3|15|NA|NA
CASSPRGQGSTEAFF
TGTGCCAGCAGCCCTCGAGGGCAGGGGAGCACTGAAGCTTTCTTT
>TRBJ2-1|TRBV5-1|12|NA|many
CASSERRNEQFF
TGCGCCAGCAGTGAGCGTCGCAATGAGCAGTTCTTC
>TRBJ1-6|TRBV7-2|14|TRBD1|many
CASSLGDRESPLHF
TGTGCCAGCAGCTTAGGGGACAGGGAATCACCCCTCCACTTT
>TRBJ2-5|TRBV5-1|11|NA|many
CASREQETQYF
TGCGCCAGCAGGGAGCAAGAGACCCAGTACTTC
>TRBJ2-3|TRBV3-1|18|TRBD2|NA
CASILPRSSGGLTDTQYF
TGTGCCAGCATCCTACCGCGATCTAGCGGGGGGCTTACAGATACGCAGTATTTT
>TRBJ2-5|TRBV20-1|15|TRBD2|many
CSASNSGGAQETQYF
TGCAGTGCTAGCAATAGCGGGGGGGCTCAAGAGACCCAGTACTTC
>TRBJ1-4|TRBV29-1|13|NA|many
CSVEGQTNEKLFF
TGCAGCGTCGAGGGACAAACTAATGAAAAACTGTTTTTT
>TRBJ2-5|TRBV2|12|NA|many
CASNDGPETQYF
TGTGCCAGCAACGACGGGCCAGAGACCCAGTACTTC
>TRBJ1-1|TRBV7-9|12|NA|many
CASSLALGEAFF
TGTGCCAGCAGCTTAGCCCTAGGCGAAGCTTTCTTT
>TRBJ1-3|TRBV9|15|TRBD1|many
CASSAGQGTGNTIYF
TGTGCCAGCAGCGCCGGACAGGGGACAGGAAACACCATATATTTT
>TRBJ2-7|TRBV12-5|17|NA|few
CASGLDSRRVGGYEQYF
TGTGCTAGTGGTTTGGACTCCCGGCGGGTCGGTGGATACGAGCAGTACTTC
>TRBJ1-2|TRBV6-5|16|NA|many
CASSFRDPTANYGYTF
TGTGCCAGCAGTTTCCGGGACCCCACAGCCAACTATGGCTACACCTTC
>TRBJ2-1|TRBV5-1|15|TRBD1|NA
CASSLEDREYNEQFF
TGCGCCAGCAGCTTGGAGGACAGGGAGTACAATGAGCAGTTCTTC
>TRBJ2-7|TRBV6-7|15|TRBD1|NA
CASSYAGTGGYEQYF
TGTGCCAGCAGTTACGCCGGGACAGGGGGCTACGAGCAGTACTTC
>TRBJ2-2|TRBV5-1|14|NA|many
CASSSLNAPGELFF
TGCGCCAGCAGCTCGCTTAACGCACCCGGGGAGCTGTTTTTT
>TRBJ2-3|TRBV4-1|16|NA|NA
CASSQGPGAGTDTQYF
TGCGCCAGCAGCCAAGGACCTGGGGCGGGCACAGATACGCAGTATTTT
>TRBJ1-3|TRBV5-1|14|NA|many
CASSLDSSGNTIYF
TGCGCCAGCAGCTTGGATTCCTCTGGAAACACCATATATTTT
>TRBJ2-1|TRBV20-1|16|TRBD2|many
CSARDPASGGPDEQFF
TGCAGTGCTAGAGATCCGGCTAGCGGGGGGCCAGATGAGCAGTTCTTC
>TRBJ2-1|TRBV2|16|TRBD2|many
CASSPGVGLVGDEQFF
TGTGCCAGCAGTCCCGGCGTCGGACTAGTGGGCGATGAGCAGTTCTTC
>TRBJ2-1|TRBV20-1|9|NA|many
CSARIPRVF
TGCAGTGCTAGAATCCCTAGGGTCTTC
>TRBJ2-2|TRBV5-1|15|NA|many
CASAIETGNTGELFF
TGCGCCAGCGCCATCGAGACAGGGAACACCGGGGAGCTGTTTTTT
>TRBJ1-2|TRBV7-2|14|NA|many
CASSLNPRSYGYTF
TGTGCCAGCAGCCTCAATCCCAGGAGCTATGGCTACACCTTC
>TRBJ2-2|TRBV5-1|14|NA|many
CASKLEITTGELFF
TGCGCCAGCAAGCTGGAGATTACGACCGGGGAGCTGTTTTTT
>TRBJ2-5|TRBV29-1|13|NA|many
CSVGGTDQETQYF
TGCAGCGTTGGCGGGACGGACCAAGAGACCCAGTACTTC
>TRBJ1-1|TRBV6-2/TRBV6-3|13|NA|many
CASSYGGNTEAFF
TGTGCCAGCAGTTACGGGGGGAACACTGAAGCTTTCTTT
>TRBJ2-1|TRBV20-1|15|NA|many
CSAVKSGAWDHEQFF
TGCAGTGCTGTTAAGAGTGGGGCTTGGGATCATGAGCAGTTCTTC
>TRBJ1-2|TRBV7-2|12|TRBD1|many
CASSEGAYGYTF
TGTGCCAGCAGCGAGGGGGCCTATGGCTACACCTTC
>TRBJ1-2|TRBV20-1|13|NA|few
CSAGTGSEMYYTF
TGCAGTGCCGGGACGGGGAGCGAAATGTACTACACCTTC
>TRBJ2-3|TRBV7-2|18|TRBD2|many
CASSSGLAGGRGTDTQYF
TGTGCCAGCAGTTCGGGACTAGCGGGGGGGCGGGGCACAGATACGCAGTATTTT
>TRBJ1-5|TRBV15|14|TRBD1|few
CATSREAGGQPQHF
TGTGCCACCAGCAGAGAGGCAGGGGGCCAGCCCCAGCATTTT
>TRBJ2-1|TRBV6-1|13|TRBD1|few
CASSEGQTNEQFF
TGTGCCAGCAGTGAGGGACAGACTAATGAGCAGTTCTTC
>TRBJ2-7|TRBV20-1|13|TRBD2|many
CSARGLAGSVQYF
TGCAGTGCTAGGGGTCTAGCGGGGTCTGTGCAGTACTTC